These 16 T cell receptor beta chains originate from one sample sequenced in a study of cytomegalovirus exposure and HLA in healthy donors. The study ran its PCR with 60 Vbeta and 13 Jbeta primers. This table comes from immunoSEQ multiplex PCR, and its TCRdb copy is limited to in-frame clones, with some not included. The sample contains 150,000 to 200,000 clones, 80% of which appear only once. Source material: PBMCs. The origin of the receptors is a woman between 40 and 50 years old in good health and CMV-seronegative.

J is TRBJ1-5 and V is TRBV15; 9 bases map to TRBD1. Trimming cost V 1 base and J 5 bases; bases outside gene matches: 3. Per the germline V gene, CDR1 is LNHNV and CDR2 is YYDKDF (reference sequence). This CDR3 has 15 residues. The CDR3 protein is CATSRVGQGDQPQHF. As DNA, the CDR3 is TGTGCCACCAGCAGAGTGGGACAGGGAGATCAGCCCCAGCATTTT.

This clone was counted a few times. The rearrangement uses TRBV29-1 and TRBJ2-1, with TRBD1 identical over 12 bases. Germline CDR1 SQVTM, CDR2 ANQGSEA. V shed 6 bases, J shed 9 bases, and the junction held 9 bases outside the gene matches. The CDR3 runs to 14 residues. CDR3 region: CSVLTGTGGSEQFF. DNA for the CDR3: TGCAGCGTCCTAACCGGGACAGGGGGCAGTGAGCAGTTCTTC.

This clone was detected only a few times. In the same sample, other DNA sequences code for this CDR3. The chain links TRBV19 to TRBJ2-2; 8 nucleotides agree with TRBD2. With V trimmed by 6 bases and J by 1 base, 4 bases remained unmatched. The length of the CDR3 is 15 residues. CDR1 and CDR2 from the germline V gene are LNHDA and SQIVND (reference sequence). CDR3 DNA sequence: TGTGCCAGTAGATTAGCGGGACTGAACACCGGGGAGCTGTTTTTT. Its protein is CASRLAGLNTGELFF.

CDR3 residues: CSVGLRRGNYNEQFF. The CDR3 DNA sequence: TGCAGCGTTGGTCTACGGCGGGGGAACTACAATGAGCAGTTCTTC. The rearrangement uses TRBV29-1 and TRBJ2-1; 7 bases match TRBD2. CDR1 and CDR2 from the germline V gene are SQVTM and ANQGSEA. The CDR3 extends over 15 amino acids. V shed 4 bases and J 3 bases; nucleotides not matched to a gene: 9.

The chain has TRBV4-3 and TRBJ2-3, with 8 bases matching TRBD2. The germline CDR1 and CDR2 sequences are LGHNA and YSLEER. The CDR3 runs to 16 residues. The trim removed 0 bases at V and 4 bases at J, leaving 6 bases unmatched. The CDR3 bases are TGCGCCAGCAGCCAAGATAGGCGGGGACTAGCAGATACGCAGTATTTT. This codes for CASSQDRRGLADTQYF.

The chain has TRBV7-9 and TRBJ2-7; 12 nucleotides match TRBD1. Germline lookup yields CDR1 SEHNR and CDR2 FQNEAQ (reference sequence). The V gene end was trimmed by 1 base and the J gene end by 7 bases; junction bases not matched to a gene: 11. The CDR3 is made up of 17 amino acids. This CDR3 reads CASSLGFFGTGGEEQYF. CDR3 nucleotide sequence: TGTGCCAGCAGCTTAGGCTTTTTTGGGACAGGGGGCGAAGAGCAGTACTTC.

The chain has TRBV6-1 and TRBJ2-3, with TRBD1 matching 7 bases. This CDR3 is built from 14 residues. V lost 8 bases and J lost 3; bases outside the gene matches: 8. Germline assignment: CDR1 MNHNS and CDR2 SASEGT. The CDR3, as DNA: TGTGCCAGCCGTAGGGACAGACATACAGATACGCAGTATTTT. This gives the protein CASRRDRHTDTQYF.

V is TRBV2 and J is TRBJ1-4, with D perhaps matching TRBD1 (5 bases). The CDR3 has 15 amino acids. Germline V gene data show CDR1 as SNHLY and CDR2 as FYNNEI. V gave up 7 bases and J gave up 0 bases, with 12 bases separating them. The CDR3 nucleotides are TGTGCCAGCACTATATCGGGGGCAACTAATGAAAAACTGTTTTTT. Protein product: CASTISGATNEKLFF. Drawing the rest from reference TRBV2 and TRBJ1-4, the complete variable domain is EPEVTQTPSHQVTQMGQEVILRCVPISNHLYFYWYRQILGQKVEFLVSFYNNEISEKSEIFDDQFSVERPDGSNFTLKIRSTKLEDSAMYFCASTISGATNEKLFFGSGTQLSVL.

The chain links TRBV11-3 to TRBJ1-3; no reliable D call. The CDR3 covers 13 residues. V shed 3 bases and J shed 9 bases, with 12 bases lying between them. Per the germline V gene, CDR1 is SGHNT and CDR2 is YENEEA. The CDR3 coding sequence is TGTGCCAGCAGCTTTACTACGTCGGTCACCATATATTTT. It yields the protein CASSFTTSVTIYF.

The chain has TRBV29-1 and TRBJ2-1; D is unresolved. The CDR3 is 11 residues long. CDR1 is SQVTM, CDR2 ANQGSEA, per germline. The V end was cut by 4 bases, the J end by 10 bases, with 11 bases between. The DNA for the CDR3 is TGCAGCGTTGGTTCGCTGGAGGAGCAGTTCTTC. It codes for CSVGSLEEQFF.

This clone has a single count. The V gene is TRBV7-9, the J gene TRBJ1-5; D may be TRBD1 (5 bases). This CDR3 is built from 12 residues. Germline CDR1 and CDR2: SEHNR and FQNEAQ (reference sequence). The V gene lost 1 base and the J gene lost 8 bases, with 6 bases spanning the gap. This CDR3 reads CASSLGREPQHF. In DNA form, the CDR3 reads TGTGCCAGCAGCTTAGGCAGGGAGCCCCAGCATTTT.

The V gene is TRBV7-6, the J gene TRBJ2-5; D is uncertain. With the DNA end fitting TRBJ2-7 better, the J assignment may be wrong. Germline V gene lookup returns CDR1 SGHVS and CDR2 FNYEAQ. This CDR3 is built from 13 residues. CDR3 bases: TGTGCCAGCAGCTTGCAGGCGAAGTACGAGCAGTACTTC. As protein: CASSLQAKYEQYF.

The chain employs TRBV28 and TRBJ1-1; D might be TRBD1 (6 bases). This CDR3 spans 14 amino acids. Trimming shortened V by 4 bases and J by 4 bases, and 13 bases separated the two germline ends. Germline V CDR1 and CDR2: MDHEN, SYDVKM. CDR3 sequence: CASSSFGQTTEAFF. DNA of the CDR3: TGTGCCAGCAGTTCTTTCGGACAGACCACTGAAGCTTTCTTT.

J is TRBJ1-5 and V is TRBV7-8; TRBD1 matches at 7 bases. J lost 7 bases, V lost 5 bases, and 8 bases had no gene match. The CDR3 totals 14 residues. The V gene's germline CDR1 is SGHVS and CDR2 FQNEAQ. CDR3 sequence: CASSLSRDRQPQHF. The CDR3, as DNA: TGTGCCAGCAGCCTGTCCCGGGACAGACAGCCCCAGCATTTT.

The V gene is TRBV9, the J gene TRBJ2-3; TRBD2 might be the D (5 bases). Germline values: CDR1 SGDLS, CDR2 YYNGEE. This CDR3 has 14 amino acids. V lost 4 bases, J lost 2 bases, and 11 bases lay in between. CDR3 sequence: CASSQTTFTDTQYF. The CDR3 coding sequence is TGTGCCAGCAGCCAGACTACCTTCACAGATACGCAGTATTTT.

The chain combines TRBV30 with TRBJ2-4; TRBD2 might be the D (6 bases). There are 14 residues in the CDR3. The V gene's germline CDR1 is GTSNPN and CDR2 SVGIG (reference sequence). The V end was cut by 1 base, the J end by 6 bases, with 13 bases between. The CDR3 sequence: CAWSEGIGGNIQYF. As DNA, the CDR3 is TGTGCCTGGAGTGAAGGGATCGGGGGAAACATTCAGTACTTC.